This entry lists 9 T cell receptor beta chains sequenced from one sample in a study of PD-1 and CTLA-4 blockade in melanoma (dated by TCRdb to about 2021). Library generation was performed with the immunoSEQ multiplex PCR assay. TCRdb provides this immuneACCESS table in a form limited to in-frame rearrangements. Some clones are lacking; in checked studies, under half of them reflect an unresolved V gene, and why the rest are absent is not known. The sample table holds about 15,000 clones, of which 70% were seen once. The ten largest clones take up 13% to 15% of the sample. The sequences come from CD8+ T cells from peripheral blood, collected from a patient given anti-PD-1 treatment. Every receptor here comes from a human donor with melanoma.

This clone was seen a few times. The chain is built from TRBV2 and TRBJ1-1, with 9 bases fitting TRBD1. The V gene end was trimmed by 6 bases and the J gene end by 10 bases; junction bases not matched to a gene: 6. Germline assignment: CDR1 SNHLY and CDR2 FYNNEI. The CDR3 totals 12 residues. CDR3 protein: CASRQGARGAFF. DNA of the CDR3: TGTGCCAGCAGACAGGGGGCACGGGGAGCTTTCTTT. Using reference TRBV2 and TRBJ1-1 for the parts outside the CDR3, the full variable domain is EPEVTQTPSHQVTQMGQEVILRCVPISNHLYFYWYRQILGQKVEFLVSFYNNEISEKSEIFDDQFSVERPDGSNFTLKIRSTKLEDSAMYFCASRQGARGAFFGQGTRLTVV.

This clone is medium-sized within its sample. The V and J genes are TRBV7-9 and TRBJ1-2, with 8 bases matching TRBD1. CDR3 length equals 14 residues. Germline V gives CDR1 SEHNR, CDR2 FQNEAQ (reference sequence). Trimming cost V 6 bases and J 5 bases; bases outside gene matches: 8. DNA for the CDR3: TGTGCCAGCAGTCCCGAAGGGACAGGTTATGGCTACACCTTC. It yields the protein CASSPEGTGYGYTF.

This clone was counted between two and nine times. The CDR3 loop is CASSQEHSVSYNSPLHF. CDR3 DNA sequence: TGCGCCAGCAGCCAAGAACACAGCGTCTCCTATAATTCACCCCTCCACTTT. The chain links TRBV4-1 to TRBJ1-6; unclear D gene. The V gene's germline CDR1 is MGHRA and CDR2 YSYEKL. CDR3 length equals 17 residues. V dropped 0 bases and J dropped 0 bases, with 9 bases sitting between them.

The rearrangement joins TRBV3-1 (or the pseudogene TRBV3-2) to TRBJ1-6; TRBD1 is a possible D gene (5 bases). Trimming shortened V by 1 base and J by 6 bases, and 16 bases separated the two germline ends. CDR1 is LGHDT and CDR2 is YNNKEL in the germline V gene (reference sequence). This CDR3 contains 17 residues. CDR3 sequence reads: CASSQVSWGGLNSPLHF. The CDR3 DNA reads as TGTGCCAGCAGCCAAGTCTCGTGGGGCGGCCTTAATTCACCCCTCCACTTT.

The J gene is TRBJ2-1, the V gene TRBV19, with no clear D. The CDR3 length is 16 residues. Germline values: CDR1 LNHDA, CDR2 SQIVND (reference sequence). The V and J ends lost 2 bases and 0 bases respectively, with 11 bases between them. The CDR3 DNA follows: TGTGCCAGTAGTATAAACGGCGTGAGCTCCTACAATGAGCAGTTCTTC. It encodes CASSINGVSSYNEQFF.

This chain uses TRBV29-1 with TRBJ2-7; D ambiguous. The germline V gene has CDR1 SQVTM and CDR2 ANQGSEA. This CDR3 spans 12 amino acids. V lost 6 bases to trimming and J lost 1 base, with 10 bases between them. The CDR3 DNA reads TGCAGCGTCGCACCCGGGTCCTACGAGCAGTACTTC. This codes for CSVAPGSYEQYF.

This clone was seen only a few times. The CDR3 region has the DNA TGTGCCAGCCCTCCCTATGGCTACACCTTC. It translates to CASPPYGYTF. V is TRBV6-5 and J is TRBJ1-2; D is unclear. The V and J ends lost 8 bases and 4 bases respectively, with 5 bases between them. CDR3 length: 10 residues. In germline, CDR1 is MNHEY, CDR2 SVGAGI.

The chain is built from TRBV13 and TRBJ2-5, with no clear D. CDR1 and CDR2 (germline): PRHDT, FYEKMQ (reference sequence). The V gene lost 5 bases and the J gene lost 1 base, with 8 bases spanning the gap. CDR3 length: 13 residues. The CDR3 spells CASSEAIQETQYF. The CDR3 DNA reads as TGTGCCAGCAGCGAGGCCATCCAAGAGACCCAGTACTTC. Using reference TRBV13 and TRBJ2-5 for the parts outside the CDR3, the full variable domain is AAGVIQSPRHLIKEKRETATLKCYPIPRHDTVYWYQQGPGQDPQFLISFYEKMQSDKGSIPDRFSAQQFSDYHSELNMSSLELGDSALYFCASSEAIQETQYFGPGTRLLVL.

The chain combines TRBV5-4 with TRBJ2-7; D gene unclear. The CDR3 totals 13 residues. The ends were cut back, 4 bases at V and 5 bases at J, with 13 bases in the middle. CDR1 and CDR2 from the germline V gene are SGHNT and YYREEE (reference sequence). For the CDR3, the DNA is TGTGCCAGCAGCCCCTCCGTTATCGACGAGCAGTACTTC. Amino acid sequence: CASSPSVIDEQYF.